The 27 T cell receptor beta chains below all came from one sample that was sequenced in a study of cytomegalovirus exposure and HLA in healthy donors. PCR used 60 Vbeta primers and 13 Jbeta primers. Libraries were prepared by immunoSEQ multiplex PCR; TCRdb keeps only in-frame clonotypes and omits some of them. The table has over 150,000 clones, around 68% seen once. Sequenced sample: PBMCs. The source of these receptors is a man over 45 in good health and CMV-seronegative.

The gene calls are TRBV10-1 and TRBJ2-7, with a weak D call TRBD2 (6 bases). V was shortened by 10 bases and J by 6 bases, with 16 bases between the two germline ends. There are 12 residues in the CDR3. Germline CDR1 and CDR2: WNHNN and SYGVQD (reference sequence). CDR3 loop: CAMPGLKPEQYF. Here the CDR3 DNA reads TGCGCCATGCCGGGACTTAAGCCCGAGCAGTACTTC.

CDR3 sequence reads: CASRSQGVPLNTIYF. CDR3 DNA: TGTGCCAGCAGGTCTCAGGGGGTCCCGCTTAACACCATATATTTT. This rearrangement joins TRBV6-5 to TRBJ1-3, with 7 bases fitting TRBD1. Germline lookup yields CDR1 MNHEY and CDR2 SVGAGI. After removal of 6 bases from V and 7 bases from J, the junction contained 12 bases not matched to a gene. The CDR3 is made up of 15 amino acids.

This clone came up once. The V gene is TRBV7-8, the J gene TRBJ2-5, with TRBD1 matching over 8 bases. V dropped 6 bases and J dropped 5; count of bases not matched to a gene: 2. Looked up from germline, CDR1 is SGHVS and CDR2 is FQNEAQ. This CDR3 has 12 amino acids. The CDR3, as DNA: TGTGCCAGCAGGCGACAGGGGGAGACCCAGTACTTC. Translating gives CASRRQGETQYF. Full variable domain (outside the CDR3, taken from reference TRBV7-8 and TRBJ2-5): GAGVSQSPRYKVAKRGQDVALRCDPISGHVSLFWYQQALGQGPEFLTYFQNEAQLDKSGLPSDRFFAERPEGSVSTLKIQRTQQEDSAVYLCASRRQGETQYFGPGTRLLVL.

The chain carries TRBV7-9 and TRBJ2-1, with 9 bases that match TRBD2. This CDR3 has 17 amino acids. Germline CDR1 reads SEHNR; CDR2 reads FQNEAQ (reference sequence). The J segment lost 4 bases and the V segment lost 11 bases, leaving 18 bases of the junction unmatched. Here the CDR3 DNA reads TGTGCCGCCTCCCCATCCTTGGCGGGGGGGATTTACAATGAGCAGTTCTTC. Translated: CAASPSLAGGIYNEQFF. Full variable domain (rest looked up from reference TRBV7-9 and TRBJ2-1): DTGVSQNPRHKITKRGQNVTFRCDPISEHNRLYWYRQTLGQGPEFLTYFQNEAQLEKSRLLSDRFSAERPKGSFSTLEIQRTEQGDSAMYLCAASPSLAGGIYNEQFFGPGTRLTVL.

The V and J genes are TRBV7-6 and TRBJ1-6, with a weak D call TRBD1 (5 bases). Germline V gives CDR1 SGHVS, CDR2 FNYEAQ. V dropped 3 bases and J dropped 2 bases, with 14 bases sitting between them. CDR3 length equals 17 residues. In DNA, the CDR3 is TGTGCCAGCAGCTTGGCTAGCGACAGCACCTATAATTCACCCCTCCACTTT. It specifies CASSLASDSTYNSPLHF.

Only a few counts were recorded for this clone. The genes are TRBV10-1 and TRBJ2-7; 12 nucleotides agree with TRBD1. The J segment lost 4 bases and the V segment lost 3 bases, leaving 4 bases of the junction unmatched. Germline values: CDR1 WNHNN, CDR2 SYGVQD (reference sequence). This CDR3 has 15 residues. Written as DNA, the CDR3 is TGCGCCAGCAGTGATGGGACAGGGGGCATTTACGAGCAGTACTTC. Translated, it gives CASSDGTGGIYEQYF.

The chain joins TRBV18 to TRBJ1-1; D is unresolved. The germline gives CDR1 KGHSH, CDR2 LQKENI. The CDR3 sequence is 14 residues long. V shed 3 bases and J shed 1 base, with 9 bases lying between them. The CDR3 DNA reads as TGTGCCAGCTCACCTGCGCCCTCGAACACTGAAGCTTTCTTT. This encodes CASSPAPSNTEAFF.

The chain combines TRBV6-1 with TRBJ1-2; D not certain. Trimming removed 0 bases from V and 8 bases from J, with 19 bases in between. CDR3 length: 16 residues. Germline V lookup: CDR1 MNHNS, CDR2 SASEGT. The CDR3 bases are TGTGCCAGCAGTGAAGCGCCGTCAGCCATCTACAGAGGCTACACCTTC. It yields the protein CASSEAPSAIYRGYTF.

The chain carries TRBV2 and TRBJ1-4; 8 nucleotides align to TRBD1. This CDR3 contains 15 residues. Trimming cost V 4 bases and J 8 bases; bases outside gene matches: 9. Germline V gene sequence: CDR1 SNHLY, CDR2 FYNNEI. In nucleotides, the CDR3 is TGTGCCAGCAGTGCATCCAGGGGGCGCCGGGAAAAACTGTTTTTT. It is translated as CASSASRGRREKLFF.

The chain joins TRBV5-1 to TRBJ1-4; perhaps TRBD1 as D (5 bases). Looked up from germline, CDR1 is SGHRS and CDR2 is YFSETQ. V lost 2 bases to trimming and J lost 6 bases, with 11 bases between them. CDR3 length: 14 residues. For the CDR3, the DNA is TGCGCCAGCAGCTTCGGCGACAGAGATGAAAAACTGTTTTTT. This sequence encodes CASSFGDRDEKLFF. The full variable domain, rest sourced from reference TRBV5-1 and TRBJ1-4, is KAGVTQTPRYLIKTRGQQVTLSCSPISGHRSVSWYQQTPGQGLQFLFEYFSETQRNKGNFPGRFSGRQFSNSRSEMNVSTLELGDSALYLCASSFGDRDEKLFFGSGTQLSVL.

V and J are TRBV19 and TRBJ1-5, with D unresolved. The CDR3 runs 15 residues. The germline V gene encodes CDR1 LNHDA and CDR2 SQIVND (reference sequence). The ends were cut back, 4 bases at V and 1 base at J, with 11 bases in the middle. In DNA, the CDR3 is TGTGCCAGTAGTACCCTGTCTAGGAGCAATCAGCCCCAGCATTTT. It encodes CASSTLSRSNQPQHF.

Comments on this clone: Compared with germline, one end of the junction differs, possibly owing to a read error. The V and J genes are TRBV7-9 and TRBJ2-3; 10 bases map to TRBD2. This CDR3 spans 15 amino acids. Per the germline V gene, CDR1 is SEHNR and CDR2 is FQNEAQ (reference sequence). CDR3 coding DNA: TGTTCCAGCAGCGAAGGACTAGCGGACACAGATACGCAGTATTTT. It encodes CSSSEGLADTDTQYF. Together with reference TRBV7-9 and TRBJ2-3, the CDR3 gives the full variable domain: DTGVSQNPRHKITKRGQNVTFRCDPISEHNRLYWYRQTLGQGPEFLTYFQNEAQLEKSRLLSDRFSAERPKGSFSTLEIQRTEQGDSAMYLCSSSEGLADTDTQYFGPGTRLTVL.

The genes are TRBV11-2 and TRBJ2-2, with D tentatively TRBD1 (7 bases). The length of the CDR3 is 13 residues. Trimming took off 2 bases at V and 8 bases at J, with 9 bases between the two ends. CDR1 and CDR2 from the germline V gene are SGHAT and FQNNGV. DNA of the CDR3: TGTGCCAGCAGCTTACAGGGGGGAGGGGAGCTGTTTTTT. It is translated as CASSLQGGGELFF.

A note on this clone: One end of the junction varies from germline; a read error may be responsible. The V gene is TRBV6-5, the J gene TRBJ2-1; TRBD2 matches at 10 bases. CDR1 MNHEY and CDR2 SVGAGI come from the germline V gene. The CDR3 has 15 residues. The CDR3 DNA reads TGTGCCGGCAGCCGTAGCGGGGGGCACTACAATGAGCAGTTCTTC. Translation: CAGSRSGGHYNEQFF.

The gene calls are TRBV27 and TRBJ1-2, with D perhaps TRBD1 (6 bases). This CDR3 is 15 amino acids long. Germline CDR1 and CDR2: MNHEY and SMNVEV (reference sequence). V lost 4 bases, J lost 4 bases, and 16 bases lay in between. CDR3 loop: CASSSVAQGRYGYTF. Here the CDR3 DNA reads TGTGCCAGCAGTTCGGTAGCACAGGGTCGCTATGGCTACACCTTC.

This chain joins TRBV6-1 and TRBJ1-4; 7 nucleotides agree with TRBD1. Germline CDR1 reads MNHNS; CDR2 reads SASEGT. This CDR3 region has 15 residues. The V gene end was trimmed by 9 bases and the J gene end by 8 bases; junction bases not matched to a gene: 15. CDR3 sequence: CASIRQGGMKEKLFF. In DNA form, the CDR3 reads TGTGCCAGTATCAGACAGGGAGGTATGAAAGAAAAACTGTTTTTT.

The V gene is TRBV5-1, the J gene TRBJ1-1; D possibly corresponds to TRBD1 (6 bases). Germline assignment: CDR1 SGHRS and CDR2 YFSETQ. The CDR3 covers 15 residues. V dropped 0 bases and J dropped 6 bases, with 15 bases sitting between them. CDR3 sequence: CASSLVAGGGAEAFF. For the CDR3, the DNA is TGCGCCAGCAGCTTGGTCGCGGGGGGCGGAGCTGAAGCTTTCTTT.

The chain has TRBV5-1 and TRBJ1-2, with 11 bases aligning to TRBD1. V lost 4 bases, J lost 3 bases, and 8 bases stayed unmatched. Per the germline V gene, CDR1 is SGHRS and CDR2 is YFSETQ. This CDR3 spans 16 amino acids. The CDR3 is CASSRRTGGEDYGYTF. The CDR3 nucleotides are TGCGCCAGCAGCCGTCGGACAGGGGGCGAGGACTATGGCTACACCTTC. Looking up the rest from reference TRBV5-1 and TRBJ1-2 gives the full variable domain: KAGVTQTPRYLIKTRGQQVTLSCSPISGHRSVSWYQQTPGQGLQFLFEYFSETQRNKGNFPGRFSGRQFSNSRSEMNVSTLELGDSALYLCASSRRTGGEDYGYTFGSGTRLTVV.

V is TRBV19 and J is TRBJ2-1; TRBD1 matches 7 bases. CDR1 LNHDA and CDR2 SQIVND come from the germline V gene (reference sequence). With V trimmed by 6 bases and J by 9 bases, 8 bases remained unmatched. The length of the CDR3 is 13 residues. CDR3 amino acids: CASRTGNEGEQFF. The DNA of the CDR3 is TGTGCCAGTAGGACAGGGAACGAGGGTGAGCAGTTCTTC.

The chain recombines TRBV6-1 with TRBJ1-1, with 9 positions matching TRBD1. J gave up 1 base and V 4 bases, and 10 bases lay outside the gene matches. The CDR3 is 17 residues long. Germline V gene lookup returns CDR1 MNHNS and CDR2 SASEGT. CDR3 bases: TGTGCCAGCAGTGCCCCGGACAGGGGAGGGGGGAACACTGAAGCTTTCTTT. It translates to CASSAPDRGGGNTEAFF.

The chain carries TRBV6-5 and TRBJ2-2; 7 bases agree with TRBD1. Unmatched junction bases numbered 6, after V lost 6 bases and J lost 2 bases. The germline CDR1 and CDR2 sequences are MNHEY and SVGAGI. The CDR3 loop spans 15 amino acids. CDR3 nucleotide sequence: TGTGCCAGCAGCCGAACAGGGGTCAACACCGGGGAGCTGTTTTTT. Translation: CASSRTGVNTGELFF.

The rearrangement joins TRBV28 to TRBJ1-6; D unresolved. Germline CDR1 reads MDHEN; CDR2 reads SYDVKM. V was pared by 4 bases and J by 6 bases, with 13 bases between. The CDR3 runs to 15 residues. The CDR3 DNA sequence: TGTGCCAGCAGTTCCGGGGATTCCACTAATTCACCCCTCCACTTT. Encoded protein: CASSSGDSTNSPLHF.

CDR3 region: CASSYQMQETQYF. CDR3 nucleotide sequence: TGCGCCAGCAGCTACCAGATGCAAGAGACCCAGTACTTC. V gene TRBV5-1 combines with J gene TRBJ2-5; D call uncertain. Germline CDR1 SGHRS, CDR2 YFSETQ. CDR3 length equals 13 residues. Trimming cost V 3 bases and J 2 bases, with 8 bases left between them. Complete variable domain (other parts from reference TRBV5-1 and TRBJ2-5): KAGVTQTPRYLIKTRGQQVTLSCSPISGHRSVSWYQQTPGQGLQFLFEYFSETQRNKGNFPGRFSGRQFSNSRSEMNVSTLELGDSALYLCASSYQMQETQYFGPGTRLLVL.

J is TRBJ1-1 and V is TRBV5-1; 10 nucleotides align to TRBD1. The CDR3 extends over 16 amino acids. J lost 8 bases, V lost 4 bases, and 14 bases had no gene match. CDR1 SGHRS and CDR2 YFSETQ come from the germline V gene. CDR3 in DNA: TGCGCCAGCAGCGCCGGTGCCGGGACAGGGGATGGGGAAGCTTTCTTT. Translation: CASSAGAGTGDGEAFF.

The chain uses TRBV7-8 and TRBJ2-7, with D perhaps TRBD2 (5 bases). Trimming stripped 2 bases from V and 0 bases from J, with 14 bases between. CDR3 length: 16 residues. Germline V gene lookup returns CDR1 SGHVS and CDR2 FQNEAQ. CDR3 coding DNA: TGTGCCAGCAGCTTAATGGCTAGCCGCGACTCCTACGAGCAGTACTTC. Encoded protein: CASSLMASRDSYEQYF.

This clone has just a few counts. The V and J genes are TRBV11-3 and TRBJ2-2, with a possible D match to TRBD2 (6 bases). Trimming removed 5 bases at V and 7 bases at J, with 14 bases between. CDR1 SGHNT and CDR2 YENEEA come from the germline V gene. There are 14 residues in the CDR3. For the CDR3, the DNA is TGTGCCAGCAGCCTCCGGGGGAGAAACGGGGAGCTGTTTTTT. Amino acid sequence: CASSLRGRNGELFF.

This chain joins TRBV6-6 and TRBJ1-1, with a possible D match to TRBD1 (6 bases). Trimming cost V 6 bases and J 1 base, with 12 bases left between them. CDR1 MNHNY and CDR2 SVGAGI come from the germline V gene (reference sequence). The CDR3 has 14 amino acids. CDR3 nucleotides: TGTGCCAGCAGGGGACACCACCCGAACACTGAAGCTTTCTTT. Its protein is CASRGHHPNTEAFF.